Sequencing of this T cell receptor beta chain was carried out in a study of OX40 agonist ivuxolimab in advanced cancers. The wider study: Dose-escalation subjects each had hepatocellular carcinoma, melanoma, renal cell or head and neck cancer. Cohort: 80% to 85% men, mean age around 55, aged about 20 to 90.

The V gene lost 8 bases and the J gene lost 5 bases, with 18 bases spanning the gap. The CDR3 runs 15 residues. Germline V gene lookup returns CDR1 MNHNS and CDR2 SASEGT. Clones were read by immunoSEQ multiplex PCR, and TCRdb kept only the in-frame ones, dropping some. Found here are around 76,000 clones, 70% to 90% of them singletons; the top ten hold less than 6.5%. Whole-study results and caveats: Average numbers of expanded clones were greater in CD8+ T cells than in CD4+.

About this clone: Its specificity is unknown.

Autoimmune disease history or systemic immunosuppression meant exclusion. The chain joins TRBV6-1 to TRBJ1-4; the D is unclear. This specimen consisted of CD4+ or CD8+ T cells sorted from blood, obtained in a trial of the OX40 agonist ivuxolimab. This sequence was found in an adult with an advanced solid tumor such as melanoma, head and neck, liver or kidney cancer. In DNA, the CDR3 is TGTGCCAGCTTTTTTTCGCGGCGGGTGAATGAAAAACTGTTTTTT. Residues: CASFFSRRVNEKLFF.